This TCR beta chain derives from a study of shared clonotypes between healthy human individuals (dated by TCRdb to 2018 to 2021). With respect to the entire study: A few men and a couple of women, aged 18 to 49 years, made up the cohort. Between about 0.94 and 10 billion PBMCs per donor were obtained by leukapheresis. For each donor, CD4 naive and CD4 memory were each given three plates, CD8 naive was given two plates, and CD8 memory was given one plate. To estimate repertoire size and how much clonotype sharing occurs between individuals, the study deeply sequenced the blood TCR repertoires of five healthy adults. Different laboratories and diverse techniques were used to prepare libraries and sequence TCR repertoires, to increase sequencing depth and limit assay-specific biases. Paper-wide results and their limitations: Sampling was restricted to blood, and TCR repertoires in tissue are likely to differ from TCR repertoires in blood. The small number of donors limited the genetic and exposure-history diversity represented. Approximately 5% of naive CD4, roughly 3.5% of naive CD8, about 2.5% of memory CD4, and 0.35% to 0.4% of memory CD8 clonotypes were shared across several donors. Compared with non-shared clonotypes, clonotypes shared by all four sorted-subset donors had higher generation probabilities. Naive subsets generally had larger estimated clonotype richness than memory subsets. Pairwise subsampling led to the expectation that sequencing depth would affect the degree of clonotype sharing among donors. Rarefaction of sorted-subset datasets indicated incomplete sequencing despite the large sequencing depth.

Using the deep immunoSEQ assay, TCR CDR3 regions were amplified from genomic DNA by multiplex PCR. Extracted genomic DNA from each cell subset was distributed evenly across all wells of several immunoSEQ 96-well plates, and each plate was treated as a replicate. For sorted subsets, approximately 210 ng of genomic DNA, equivalent to 25,000 to 30,000 T cell genomes, went into each replicate PCR. Purified libraries were measured with a Qubit 3.0 fluorometer, size-checked on a Bioanalyzer 2100, and measured again with the KAPA Library Quantification kit. Each immunoSEQ 96-well plate was sequenced on its own single-read 150-cycle Illumina NextSeq 550 flow cell. For the original study's pipeline: The immunoSEQ output contained only junctional sequences without quality scores, so filtering could not match that applied to full-length reads. To assign V/J genes and CDR3, sequences were annotated against IMGT germline references using PyIR, a Python wrapper for IgBLAST v1.9. Reads were removed for weak V/J assignments (E-value above 1e-6), missing CDR3, stop codons, out-of-frame junctions, or ambiguous translated residues. V3J clonotypes were defined as sequences sharing the same inferred V gene, J gene, and CDR3 amino acid sequence. Percentage overlap between repertoires was calculated by dividing the number of shared unique clonotypes by the size of the smaller repertoire. RTK rarefaction, the Chao1 estimator, and Recon v2.1 estimates of unobserved clonotypes were used to assess repertoire richness. OLGA was used to compute generation probabilities for all TCRbeta clonotypes that the gDNA method yielded from four donors. The source is immuneACCESS, and TCRdb retained only in-frame sequences with V and J called. Part of the clones is not carried over; for the studies checked, unresolved V genes explain less than half of this, and the remainder is unexplained. That table is the source of V, J and clone size, and D and trimming were worked out from the DNA. The table for this sample lists hundreds of thousands of clones; approximately 96% of them were counted only once. The top ten constitute 0.11% of the sample.

For this clone: The antigen it recognizes is unknown. There are no base qualities to consult, and no much larger clone falls within one base.

CD8 naive samples were obtained by positive selection for CCR7 among CD45RO-negative cells, yielding a CD45RA+CCR7+ population from which TemRA cells were excluded. The donors were healthy, HIV-negative adults with no recently reported acute infections or vaccinations. Every donor was a Caucasian adult living in Nashville, Tennessee, USA. Blood was collected by leukapheresis, and PBMCs were isolated by Ficoll-Histopaque density gradient centrifugation and then cryopreserved in liquid nitrogen vapor phase. Purity and quantity of every magnetically sorted T cell population were checked by analytical flow cytometry. Each sorted fraction had its genomic DNA isolated and then quantified by UV absorbance on a Nanodrop 2000c. CDR1 and CDR2, looked up from the germline V gene, are MDHEN and SYDVKM. From the cysteine through the phenylalanine, the CDR3 covers 13 amino acids. The read is trimmed to its CDR3 DNA, 39 bases read in frame from base 1. V loses 5 bases of germline sequence and J loses 7 bases, and the interval between the two ends is 11 bases.

The chain uses TRBV28 and TRBJ2-2, with the D gene uncertain. The specimen sequenced was naive CD8+ T cells sorted from blood. The meaning of the sample's cell subset or site label: CD45RA+CCR7+. This TCR came from a woman in her twenties or thirties in good health. The base sequence is TGTGCCAGCAGTCCGACTGGCAGCGGGGAGCTGTTTTTT. This translates into CASSPTGSGELFF.